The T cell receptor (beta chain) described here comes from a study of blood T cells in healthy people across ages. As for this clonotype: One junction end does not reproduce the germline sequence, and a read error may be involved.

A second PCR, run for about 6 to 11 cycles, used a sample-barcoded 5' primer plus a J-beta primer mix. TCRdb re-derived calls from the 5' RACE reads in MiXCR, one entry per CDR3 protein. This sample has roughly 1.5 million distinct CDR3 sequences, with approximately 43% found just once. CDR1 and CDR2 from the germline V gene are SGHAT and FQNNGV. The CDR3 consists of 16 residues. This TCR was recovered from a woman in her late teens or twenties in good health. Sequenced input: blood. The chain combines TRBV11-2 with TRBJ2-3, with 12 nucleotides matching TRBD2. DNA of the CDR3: TGTGCCAGCAGCTGGACTAGCGGGGTTAGCAAAGATACGCAGTATTTT. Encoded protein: CASSWTSGVSKDTQYF.